Given below is one T cell receptor (beta chain) in context. Antigen specificity is unknown. The entry originates in a study of T cells in Graves' hyperthyroidism and ophthalmopathy. Study conclusions and caveats: A model built on 13 V-J features separated ophthalmopathy from stable hyperthyroidism.

The germline V gene encodes CDR1 MNHEY and CDR2 SMNVEV (reference sequence). V was shortened by 3 bases and J by 6 bases, with 17 bases between the two germline ends. This CDR3 comprises 16 residues. TCR beta CDR3 sequences were amplified from RNA transcripts. HTBI primers were the set used in a first-round RT-PCR of the TCR CDR3. Each CDR3 protein gets one entry after TCRdb re-called the multiplex PCR reads with MiXCR. The sample includes about 380,000 distinct CDR3 sequences, approximately 13% seen only once; the top ten take more than 20%. The sample consisted of blood. The TCR comes from a man in his thirties or forties with Graves' hyperthyroidism that later progressed to Graves' ophthalmopathy. The chain joins TRBV27 to TRBJ2-2; TRBD2 is a possible D gene (6 bases). The CDR3 sequence: CASSFKGRLVAGELFF. CDR3 in DNA: TGTGCCAGCAGTTTTAAAGGGAGGCTGGTCGCCGGGGAGCTGTTTTTT.